The clone carrying this T cell receptor (beta chain) appeared a few times. This entry comes from a study of T-cell memory formation after mild COVID-19. Study-wide background: There were largely donor-specific TCR clusters.

The V and J ends lost 8 bases and 3 bases respectively, with 7 bases between them. CDR3 size: 11 residues. One entry per CDR3 protein, called by TCRdb with MiXCR from the 5' RACE reads. The repertoire has some 120,000 distinct CDR3 sequences, 15% to 20% of them found once; the top ten carry approximately 5.5%. The specimen was PBMCs or a T cell subset sorted from them (not recorded which). The chain links TRBV12-3 or TRBV12-4 to TRBJ2-5; unclear D gene. This clonotype was sampled from a man aged 18 to 29 who had mild COVID-19 (a few samples of this study predate the infection). Cell type and time point are not known. The CDR3 protein is CASAEKETQYF. CDR3 DNA: TGTGCCAGCGCAGAAAAAGAGACCCAGTACTTC.